The 18 T cell receptor beta chains presented below share a single source sample, sequenced in a study of T cell responses to AZD1222 COVID-19 vaccine. The table came from immunoSEQ multiplex PCR; TCRdb's copy has only in-frame clones and leaves some out. The sample includes 150,000 or so clones, roughly 93% of them seen just once. Sequences were derived from peripheral blood, sampled on day 0 of AZD1222 vaccination. The receptors shown here come from an adult in good health.

The CDR3 region is CASSEGPQETQYF. CDR3 nucleotide sequence: TGCGCCAGCAGTGAAGGGCCCCAAGAGACCCAGTACTTC. The chain employs TRBV10-1 and TRBJ2-5; D uncertain. CDR1 WNHNN and CDR2 SYGVQD come from the germline V gene (reference sequence). The CDR3 is 13 amino acids. The ends were cut back, 3 bases at V and 1 base at J, with 6 bases in the middle.

This clone was seen a single time. V gene TRBV6-6 combines with J gene TRBJ1-1; TRBD1 aligns across 7 bases. The ends lost 0 bases at V and 4 bases at J; junction bases unmatched: 2. CDR1 and CDR2 from the germline V gene are MNHNY and SVGAGI (reference sequence). The CDR3 loop spans 14 amino acids. CDR3: CASSYSGGFTEAFF. DNA of the CDR3: TGTGCCAGCAGTTACTCAGGGGGCTTCACTGAAGCTTTCTTT.

This clone was picked up one time. Other DNA sequences in this sample translate to the same CDR3. The rearrangement links TRBV10-3 to TRBJ1-5, with 10 bases that match TRBD1. The CDR3 is 14 residues long. Germline trimming cut 8 bases from V and 0 bases from J; bases unmatched to any gene: 1. In germline, CDR1 is ENHRY, CDR2 SYGVKD. Here the CDR3 DNA reads TGTGCCATCGGGACAGGGGATAGCAATCAGCCCCAGCATTTT. It specifies CAIGTGDSNQPQHF.

The chain employs TRBV6-6 and TRBJ2-7; no definite D call. The CDR3 has 16 residues. Germline CDR1 MNHNY, CDR2 SVGAGI (reference sequence). Trimming removed 0 bases at V and 2 bases at J, with 14 bases between. DNA of the CDR3: TGTGCCAGCAGTTACTCGATCGTAGGGAACGCCTACGAGCAGTACTTC. Its translation is CASSYSIVGNAYEQYF.

The chain combines TRBV18 with TRBJ1-6; 7 positions agree with TRBD1. The CDR3 runs to 14 residues. The J segment lost 10 bases and the V segment lost 3 bases, leaving 6 bases of the junction unmatched. Germline CDR1 KGHSH, CDR2 LQKENI. Written as DNA, the CDR3 is TGTGCCAGCTCACCCAGGGACAGCGAATCACCCCTCCACTTT. It encodes CASSPRDSESPLHF. Drawing the rest from reference TRBV18 and TRBJ1-6, the complete variable domain is NAGVMQNPRHLVRRRGQEARLRCSPMKGHSHVYWYRQLPEEGLKFMVYLQKENIIDESGMPKERFSAEFPKEGPSILRIQQVVRGDSAAYFCASSPRDSESPLHFGNGTRLTVT.

The chain joins TRBV7-2 to TRBJ1-1, with a possible D match to TRBD1 (6 bases). V dropped 0 bases and J dropped 5 bases, with 16 bases sitting between them. There are 16 residues in the CDR3. Germline CDR1 and CDR2: SGHTA and FQGNSA. The CDR3 DNA reads TGTGCCAGCAGCTTAGCGACGGGGGCGCGGGGGACTGAAGCTTTCTTT. This translates into CASSLATGARGTEAFF. Together with reference TRBV7-2 and TRBJ1-1, the CDR3 gives the full variable domain: GAGVSQSPSNKVTEKGKDVELRCDPISGHTALYWYRQSLGQGLEFLIYFQGNSAPDKSGLPSDRFSAERTGGSVSTLTIQRTQQEDSAVYLCASSLATGARGTEAFFGQGTRLTVV.

The chain combines TRBV29-1 with TRBJ2-7; the D gene is possibly TRBD2 (5 bases). CDR3 length: 13 amino acids. Germline assignment: CDR1 SQVTM and CDR2 ANQGSEA. The germline V and J ends were trimmed by 4 bases and 7 bases, with 17 bases remaining between them. The CDR3 coding sequence is TGCAGCGTTGGAGGGCGGCAGTTAAGGGAGCAGTACTTC. It yields the protein CSVGGRQLREQYF.

The V and J genes are TRBV18 and TRBJ1-2; 7 bases are a match to TRBD1. This CDR3 is 14 amino acids long. Germline CDR1 and CDR2: KGHSH and LQKENI. After removal of 3 bases from V and 5 bases from J, the junction contained 6 bases not matched to a gene. The CDR3 DNA is TGTGCCAGCTCACCCGACAGGGCCTCATATGGCTACACCTTC. Protein: CASSPDRASYGYTF.

The rearrangement joins TRBV3-1 (or the pseudogene TRBV3-2) to TRBJ1-1; D unclear. The CDR3 is 12 residues long. The germline V and J ends were trimmed by 4 bases and 4 bases, with 7 bases remaining between them. CDR1 is LGHDT and CDR2 is YNNKEL in the germline V gene (reference sequence). The CDR3 loop is CASSPGFTEAFF. The CDR3 DNA reads TGTGCCAGCAGCCCCGGGTTCACTGAAGCTTTCTTT.

The chain uses TRBV13 and TRBJ2-1, with D tentatively TRBD2 (6 bases). This CDR3 comprises 12 residues. V was pared by 5 bases and J by 9 bases, with 11 bases between. Germline-derived CDR1 and CDR2 are PRHDT and FYEKMQ (reference sequence). Here the CDR3 DNA reads TGTGCCAGCAGCCGACTAGAGACTGAGCAGTTCTTC. Protein product: CASSRLETEQFF.

The J gene is TRBJ2-7, the V gene TRBV7-3, with a possible D match to TRBD2 (7 bases). The CDR3 runs 14 residues. In germline, CDR1 is SGHTA, CDR2 FQGTGA. With 5 bases removed from V and 4 bases from J, the gap between germline ends came to 15 bases. The chain's CDR3 is CASSPGGSGYEQYF. Written as DNA, the CDR3 is TGTGCCAGCAGCCCGGGGGGCTCCGGGTACGAGCAGTACTTC.

This chain joins TRBV6-6 and TRBJ1-5; 8 bases line up with TRBD1. The ends lost 6 bases at V and 6 bases at J; junction bases unmatched: 7. The CDR3 loop spans 14 amino acids. Germline-derived CDR1 and CDR2 are MNHNY and SVGAGI (reference sequence). For the CDR3, the DNA is TGTGCCAGCAGGCGACAGGGGATGGGTCAGCCCCAGCATTTT. It yields the protein CASRRQGMGQPQHF.

The gene calls are TRBV5-1 and TRBJ1-1, with no clear D. V dropped 4 bases and J dropped 1 base, with 14 bases sitting between them. Germline V gene data show CDR1 as SGHRS and CDR2 as YFSETQ. The CDR3 runs to 15 residues. The CDR3 region is CASSMRAGGNTEAFF. In nucleotides, the CDR3 is TGCGCCAGCAGCATGCGAGCGGGAGGGAACACTGAAGCTTTCTTT.

This chain uses TRBV7-9 with TRBJ1-1, with 7 bases matching TRBD1. The trim removed 6 bases at V and 0 bases at J, leaving 7 bases unmatched. Germline assignment: CDR1 SEHNR and CDR2 FQNEAQ (reference sequence). This CDR3 is built from 15 residues. The CDR3 is CASRDRVNMNTEAFF. The CDR3 DNA follows: TGTGCCAGCAGAGACAGGGTTAATATGAACACTGAAGCTTTCTTT.

The chain has TRBV4-2 and TRBJ2-5; 10 bases agree with TRBD2. V lost 2 bases, J lost 4 bases, and 13 bases stayed unmatched. The CDR3 covers 18 residues. CDR1 and CDR2 from the germline V gene are LGHNA and YNFKEQ. CDR3 amino acids: CASSQSGSGGVPRETQYF. For the CDR3, the DNA is TGTGCCAGCAGCCAATCCGGGAGCGGGGGGGTCCCAAGAGAGACCCAGTACTTC.

This clone was recorded a few times. This rearrangement joins TRBV10-3 to TRBJ2-7; D gene uncertain. From germline, CDR1 is ENHRY and CDR2 SYGVKD. The ends were cut back, 0 bases at V and 4 bases at J, with 4 bases in the middle. The CDR3 is 12 amino acids. As DNA, the CDR3 is TGTGCCATCAGTGAGTCGAGGTACGAGCAGTACTTC. It specifies CAISESRYEQYF.

V and J are TRBV5-1 and TRBJ2-5, with D possibly TRBD1 on 7 matching bases. The CDR3 spans 16 residues. The germline CDR1 and CDR2 sequences are SGHRS and YFSETQ. V lost 0 bases and J lost 5, with 17 bases in between. CDR3 nucleotides: TGCGCCAGCAGCTTGGGGCCGGCAGGGGGGTTCGAGACCCAGTACTTC. It translates to CASSLGPAGGFETQYF.

V gene TRBV5-1 combines with J gene TRBJ1-1; D is unresolved. The V gene's germline CDR1 is SGHRS and CDR2 YFSETQ. Trimming took 4 bases from V and 1 from J, leaving 14 bases between them. This CDR3 region has 15 residues. The CDR3 spells CASSLRTTENTEAFF. In DNA, the CDR3 is TGCGCCAGCAGCCTCCGAACGACGGAGAACACTGAAGCTTTCTTT.